This TCR beta chain was recorded in a study of T cells after yellow fever vaccination. About the study: Those fractions that held only low numbers of cells were prepared using the SMART-Seq v4 Ultra Low Input RNA kit.

They built TCR cDNA with 5'RACE template switching, a step that put in a universal primer site and UMIs. TCRdb independently ran MiXCR on the 5' RACE reads; one entry per CDR3 protein. The table has some 120,000 distinct CDR3 sequences, around 7.4% seen once. To note about this clonotype: Antigen: not known.

General study results and limits: The bulk population could contribute abundant contaminating clonotypes to FACS-sorted repertoires.

Germline V gene lookup returns CDR1 SGHNT and CDR2 YYREEE (reference sequence). The CDR3 sequence is 12 residues long. The V end was cut by 0 bases, the J end by 8 bases, with 6 bases between. This TCR was sampled from a man younger than 30 who received the YFV17D yellow fever vaccine. The sample in question was CD4+ T cells sorted from PBMCs, obtained 10 days after the first yellow fever vaccination. The chain links TRBV5-4 to TRBJ2-1; D not resolved. This CDR3 reads CASSLDVYEQFF. Here the CDR3 DNA reads TGTGCCAGCAGCTTGGATGTGTATGAGCAGTTCTTC.